The present T cell receptor (beta chain) was sequenced within a study of regulatory T cells in long-lasting Graves disease. Through Arm-PCR of CDR3 regions and iRepertoire HTBI primers, TCR beta libraries were built. As handled by the study authors: Identified segments across samples numbered some 62 TRBV and around 13 TRBJ. TCRdb reanalysed the multiplex PCR reads using MiXCR and keeps one entry per CDR3 protein. The V and J calls come from TCRdb's annotation, not from the publication. The profile shows approximately 400,000 distinct CDR3 sequences, 23% of them singletons. Time point specified: persistent/refractory GD, antithyroid drugs over 5 years with positive TRAb. The authors made the TCR library using RNA they extracted from PBMCs. Doctors identified Graves' disease using the American Thyroid Association guidelines. Looked up from germline, CDR1 is LGHDT and CDR2 is YNNKEL (reference sequence). J lost 9 bases, V lost 1 base, and 17 bases had no gene match. There are 18 residues in the CDR3.

V gene TRBV3-1 combines with J gene TRBJ2-7; the match to TRBD2 covers 11 bases. This clonotype was obtained from a female donor with Graves disease. The sequenced sample was peripheral blood mononuclear cells (PBMCs), obtained when the disease was refractory, from a patient treated with antithyroid drugs. CDR3 coding DNA: TGTGCCAGCAGCCAAGGACTAGCGGGATCCCCCCAGCCAGGTGGGCAGTACTTC. It translates to CASSQGLAGSPQPGGQYF.